One and the same sample provided the 9 T cell receptor beta chains below, sequenced in a study of high-grade serous ovarian cancer treatment subgroups. The tumor samples were collected prior to definitive surgery or chemotherapy. Some clones are missing from TCRdb's copy, which holds only in-frame ones; the method was immunoSEQ multiplex PCR. The table shows some 20,000 clones, with approximately 72% occurring only once. Material: tumor tissue. The receptors were gathered from a human donor with high-grade serous ovarian cancer.

Comments on this clone: Compared with germline, one end of the junction differs, possibly owing to a read error. CDR3 DNA: TGTGCCGGCAGCCATACTAGCTCCATCCGCACAGATACGCAGTATTTT. This encodes CAGSHTSSIRTDTQYF. The chain is built from TRBV4-2 and TRBJ2-3, with a weak D call TRBD2 (6 bases). This CDR3 has 16 amino acids. Germline V gene sequence: CDR1 LGHNA, CDR2 YNFKEQ.

This clone occurred a few times. The V call is TRBV28, the J call TRBJ1-5; possible D gene TRBD1, 6 bases. The CDR3 spans 15 residues. The germline V gene encodes CDR1 MDHEN and CDR2 SYDVKM. Trimming cost V 6 bases and J 2 bases, with 14 bases left between them. The CDR3 region is CASSRTVRGNQPQHF. The CDR3 DNA follows: TGTGCCAGCAGCCGGACAGTTCGGGGCAATCAGCCCCAGCATTTT.

The chain uses TRBV29-1 and TRBJ1-1; D possibly corresponds to TRBD1 (6 bases). The V end was cut by 4 bases, the J end by 7 bases, with 13 bases between. The CDR3 consists of 12 residues. CDR1 and CDR2 (germline): SQVTM, ANQGSEA. Here the CDR3 DNA reads TGCAGCGTTGGGGACACAACTTTTGAAGCTTTCTTT. Protein product: CSVGDTTFEAFF.

The chain carries TRBV6-5 and TRBJ2-5; 8 bases align to TRBD2. CDR3 size: 15 residues. With V trimmed by 4 bases and J by 1 base, 5 bases remained unmatched. CDR1 and CDR2 from the germline V gene are MNHEY and SVGAGI. The CDR3: CASSWLAGAQETQYF. Written as DNA, the CDR3 is TGTGCCAGCAGTTGGCTAGCGGGCGCCCAAGAGACCCAGTACTTC.

This sequence joins TRBV4-1 and TRBJ1-6; D ambiguous. Trimming took 4 bases from V and 5 from J, leaving 9 bases between them. Looked up from germline, CDR1 is MGHRA and CDR2 is YSYEKL. This CDR3 has 14 residues. The CDR3 sequence: CASSPSVNNSPLHF. The CDR3 DNA follows: TGCGCCAGCAGCCCGTCTGTAAATAATTCACCCCTCCACTTT.

The rearrangement joins TRBV7-8 to TRBJ1-5, with D perhaps matching TRBD1 (6 bases). The CDR3 length is 14 residues. In germline, CDR1 is SGHVS, CDR2 FQNEAQ. The V end was cut by 5 bases, the J end by 4 bases, with 12 bases between. The CDR3 bases are TGTGCCAGCAGCGCACAGGGCATGAATCAGCCCCAGCATTTT. This sequence encodes CASSAQGMNQPQHF.

The J gene is TRBJ2-5, the V gene TRBV6-1; perhaps TRBD2 as D (6 bases). The ends were cut back, 7 bases at V and 2 bases at J, with 14 bases in the middle. CDR3 size: 14 residues. CDR1 is MNHNS and CDR2 is SASEGT in the germline V gene. The CDR3: CASNAGTQQETQYF. The CDR3 region has the DNA TGTGCCAGCAATGCAGGGACTCAACAAGAGACCCAGTACTTC.

V usage is TRBV18 and J usage is TRBJ1-1; TRBD1 matches at 8 bases. The germline gives CDR1 KGHSH, CDR2 LQKENI. The V and J ends lost 3 bases and 6 bases, in that order; junction bases with no gene match: 6. The CDR3 is 14 residues long. CDR3 region: CASSPGDRRSEAFF. The CDR3, as DNA: TGTGCCAGCTCACCGGGGGACAGGAGGTCTGAAGCTTTCTTT.

The chain joins TRBV5-8 to TRBJ2-5; no clear D. The length of the CDR3 is 13 residues. Germline V CDR1 and CDR2: SGHTS, YDEGEE. The V end was cut by 4 bases, the J end by 5 bases, with 12 bases between. The CDR3 bases are TGTGCCAGCAGCACCGTGGGGATCGAGACCCAGTACTTC. Translated: CASSTVGIETQYF. Based on the CDR3 plus reference TRBV5-8 and TRBJ2-5, the full variable domain is EAGVTQSPTHLIKTRGQQATLRCSPISGHTSVYWYQQALGLGLQFLLWYDEGEERNRGNFPPRFSGRQFPNYSSELNVNALELEDSALYLCASSTVGIETQYFGPGTRLLVL.